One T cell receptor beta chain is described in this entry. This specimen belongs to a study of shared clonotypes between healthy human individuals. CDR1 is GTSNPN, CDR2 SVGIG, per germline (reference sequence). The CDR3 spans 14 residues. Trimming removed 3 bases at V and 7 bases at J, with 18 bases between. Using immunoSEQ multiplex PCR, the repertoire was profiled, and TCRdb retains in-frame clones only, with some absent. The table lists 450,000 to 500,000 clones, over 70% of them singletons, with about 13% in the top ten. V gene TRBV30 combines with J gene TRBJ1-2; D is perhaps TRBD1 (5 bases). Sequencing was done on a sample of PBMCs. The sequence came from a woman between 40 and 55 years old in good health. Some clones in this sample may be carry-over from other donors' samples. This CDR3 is CAWRTIEGFGGYTF. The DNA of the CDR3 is TGTGCCTGGAGGACCATTGAGGGGTTTGGTGGCTACACCTTC.